This TCR beta chain appears in the sequencing data of a study of early T cells in non-severe SARS-CoV-2 infection. As for the study in general: Unsorted whole-blood RNA was sequenced in bulk, leaving chains unpaired.

Unique molecular identifier tags were affixed to discrete cDNA molecules. A single record per CDR3 protein comes from TCRdb applying MiXCR to the 5' RACE reads. The table includes more than 65,000 distinct CDR3 sequences, about 14% detected once. Germline-derived CDR1 and CDR2 are SGHAT and FQNNGV. Trimming left V 8 bases short and J 5 bases short, with 10 bases between. The CDR3 consists of 12 residues. As regards this clonotype: Its matching antigen is unknown.

Findings and limits, study-wide: VDJdb matches were skewed toward anti-spike CD8 T cell responses.

V is TRBV11-2 and J is TRBJ2-1; the D gene is possibly TRBD2 (6 bases). The sample here was whole blood, taken at baseline. The receptor was derived from an adult who was a healthcare worker with PCR-confirmed SARS-CoV-2 infection or an uninfected control (not recorded which). In DNA form, the CDR3 reads TGTGCCAGCTTGGGAGGCCACAATGAGCAGTTCTTC. Protein: CASLGGHNEQFF. Drawing the rest from reference TRBV11-2 and TRBJ2-1, the complete variable domain is EAGVAQSPRYKIIEKRQSVAFWCNPISGHATLYWYQQILGQGPKLLIQFQNNGVVDDSQLPKDRFSAERLKGVDSTLKIQPAKLEDSAVYLCASLGGHNEQFFGPGTRLTVL.